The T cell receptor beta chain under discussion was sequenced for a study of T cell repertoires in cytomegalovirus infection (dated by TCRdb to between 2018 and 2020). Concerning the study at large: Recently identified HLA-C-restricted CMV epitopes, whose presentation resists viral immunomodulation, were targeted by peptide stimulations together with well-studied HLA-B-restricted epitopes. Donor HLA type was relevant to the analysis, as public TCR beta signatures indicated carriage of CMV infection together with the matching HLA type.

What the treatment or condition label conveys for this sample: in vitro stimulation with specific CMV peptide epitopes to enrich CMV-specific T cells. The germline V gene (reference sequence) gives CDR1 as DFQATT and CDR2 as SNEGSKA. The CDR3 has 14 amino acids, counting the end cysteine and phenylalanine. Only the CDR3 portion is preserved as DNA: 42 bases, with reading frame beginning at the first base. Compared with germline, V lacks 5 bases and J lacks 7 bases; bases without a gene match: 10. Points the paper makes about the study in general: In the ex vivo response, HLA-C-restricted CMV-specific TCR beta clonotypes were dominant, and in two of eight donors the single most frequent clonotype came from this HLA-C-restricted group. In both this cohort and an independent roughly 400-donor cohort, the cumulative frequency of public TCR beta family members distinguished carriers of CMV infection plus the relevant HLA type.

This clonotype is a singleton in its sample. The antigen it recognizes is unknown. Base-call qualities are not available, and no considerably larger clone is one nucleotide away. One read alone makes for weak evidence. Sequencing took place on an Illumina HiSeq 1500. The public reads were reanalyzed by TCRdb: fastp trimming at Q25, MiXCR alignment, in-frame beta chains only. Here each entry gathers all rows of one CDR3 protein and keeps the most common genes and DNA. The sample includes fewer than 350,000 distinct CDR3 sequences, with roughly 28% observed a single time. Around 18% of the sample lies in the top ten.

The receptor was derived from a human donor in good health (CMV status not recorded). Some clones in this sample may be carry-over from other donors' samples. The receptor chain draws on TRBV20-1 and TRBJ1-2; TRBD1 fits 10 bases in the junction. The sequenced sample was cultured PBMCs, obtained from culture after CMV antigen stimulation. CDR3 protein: CSADVTGTGAGYTF. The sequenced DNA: TGCAGTGCTGATGTCACCGGGACAGGGGCTGGCTACACCTTC.